This TCR beta chain was found in a study of shared clonotypes between healthy human individuals. Details on this clone: Its antigen is unidentified.

From germline, CDR1 is SEHNR and CDR2 FQNEAQ (reference sequence). The CDR3 length is 15 residues. Trimming removed 5 bases at V and 0 bases at J, with 11 bases between. Points from the study as a whole: Naive CD4 clonotypes overlapped across several donors at approximately 5%.

Sequencing was performed with immunoSEQ multiplex PCR; in TCRdb, only in-frame clones are kept and a portion is missing. The data contain approximately 2.1 million clones, 90% to 95% of them singletons. The sequence derives from a young man in good health. Some clones in this sample may be carry-over from other donors' samples. This sequence joins TRBV7-9 and TRBJ2-1, with D possibly being TRBD2 (5 bases). What was sequenced was naive CD4+ T cells from PBMCs. Subset reported: CD45RA+ positively selected. CDR3: CASSPPGYSYNEQFF. The CDR3 nucleotides read TGTGCCAGCAGCCCCCCGGGGTACTCCTACAATGAGCAGTTCTTC.